The 32 T cell receptor beta chains reported below all come from one sample, sequenced in a study of blood T cell repertoires in COVID-19. The method was immunoSEQ multiplex PCR; TCRdb's version includes in-frame clones alone and lacks a portion of them. The profile shows 310,000 or so clones, about 85% of them singletons. The sequenced sample consisted of PBMCs or T cells enriched from blood (not recorded which). These receptors originate from a woman between 25 and 40 years old who had recovered from COVID-19.

J is TRBJ1-5 and V is TRBV6-1, with D unclear. V lost 1 base and J 9 bases, leaving 19 bases between the germline ends. Germline V lookup: CDR1 MNHNS, CDR2 SASEGT. This CDR3 spans 16 amino acids. The CDR3 protein is CASSEEVWATASPQHF. For the CDR3, the DNA is TGTGCCAGCAGTGAAGAGGTTTGGGCGACCGCGTCGCCCCAGCATTTT.

The V call is TRBV19, the J call TRBJ2-7, with D possibly matching TRBD2 (5 bases). The V end lost 5 bases, the J end lost 0 bases, and 8 bases lay between the germline ends. Germline CDR1 is LNHDA and CDR2 is SQIVND (reference sequence). This CDR3 region has 13 residues. The chain's CDR3 is CASSSGDSYEQYF. In nucleotides, the CDR3 is TGTGCCAGTAGTTCCGGGGACTCCTACGAGCAGTACTTC.

The chain has TRBV11-2 and TRBJ1-1; a possible D gene is TRBD1 (6 bases). The CDR3 has 16 residues. Germline V gives CDR1 SGHAT, CDR2 FQNNGV. Trimming pared 7 bases from V and 3 bases from J, leaving 21 bases between. In DNA form, the CDR3 reads TGTGCCAGCATTTTAGGACCCAAGAACAGGGACACTGAAGCTTTCTTT. Its protein product is CASILGPKNRDTEAFF.

The chain uses TRBV10-3 and TRBJ1-2; D possibly corresponds to TRBD1 (6 bases). The CDR3 sequence is 15 residues long. V was shortened by 0 bases and J by 4 bases, with 12 bases between the two germline ends. CDR1 is ENHRY and CDR2 is SYGVKD in the germline V gene. CDR3 loop: CAISESTGRSYGYTF. The DNA for the CDR3 is TGTGCCATCAGTGAGTCAACAGGGCGAAGCTATGGCTACACCTTC.

This chain links TRBV6-6 with TRBJ1-2, with 7 bases identical to TRBD1. From germline, CDR1 is MNHNY and CDR2 SVGAGI (reference sequence). This CDR3 has 14 residues. V was pared by 3 bases and J by 8 bases, with 9 bases of the junction left unmatched. CDR3 nucleotide sequence: TGTGCCAGCAGTTATACGGGGGACAGAACGGGCTACACCTTC. Translated, it gives CASSYTGDRTGYTF.

V and J are TRBV3-1 (or the pseudogene TRBV3-2) and TRBJ2-1; 11 bases map to TRBD2. The CDR3 runs to 16 residues. V lost 6 bases, J lost 9 bases, and 13 bases stayed unmatched. Germline V lookup: CDR1 LGHDT, CDR2 YNNKEL (reference sequence). DNA for the CDR3: TGTGCCAGCAGGCCCTCGGGTAGCGGGGGGGACAGTGAGCAGTTCTTC. Protein: CASRPSGSGGDSEQFF.

As for this clone: At one of its ends the junction is not consistent with the germline gene, which may arise from a read error. The sample has other DNA sequences that encode this CDR3 too. The chain recombines TRBV6-5 with TRBJ1-1; D may be TRBD1 (6 bases). Germline CDR1 and CDR2: MNHEY and SVGAGI. The CDR3 is 14 residues long. The CDR3 here is CASTYKTGNTEAFF. CDR3 nucleotide sequence: TGTGCCAGCACTTACAAGACAGGGAACACTGAAGCTTTCTTT.

This CDR3 is CASSQVRGNTEAFF. For the CDR3, the DNA is TGTGCCAGCAGCCAAGTGAGAGGTAACACTGAAGCTTTCTTT. The V call is TRBV4-2, the J call TRBJ1-1; unclear D gene. Germline V CDR1 and CDR2: LGHNA, YNFKEQ. The CDR3 is 14 residues long. The germline V and J ends were trimmed by 1 base and 2 bases, with 8 bases remaining between them.

This clone was detected only once. This chain uses TRBV5-4 with TRBJ1-2; TRBD1 matches 8 bases. V lost 1 base and J lost 4; bases outside the gene matches: 15. The CDR3 has 18 residues. Germline CDR1 SGHNT, CDR2 YYREEE (reference sequence). DNA of the CDR3: TGTGCCAGCAGCTTGATCGGGTCCTTCACAGGGGGTGCCTATGGCTACACCTTC. This codes for CASSLIGSFTGGAYGYTF.

This clone was observed a handful of times. The chain recombines TRBV7-9 with TRBJ1-1; TRBD1 might be the D (6 bases). The V gene lost 5 bases and the J gene lost 0 bases, with 16 bases spanning the gap. Germline lookup yields CDR1 SEHNR and CDR2 FQNEAQ (reference sequence). The CDR3 contains 16 residues. CDR3 bases: TGTGCCAGCAGCCTCCTTGGTGGACAGATGAACACTGAAGCTTTCTTT. It codes for CASSLLGGQMNTEAFF.

CDR3 bases: TGTGCCAGCAGCTTAGTAGGAGGGAACTATGGCTACACCTTC. This gives the protein CASSLVGGNYGYTF. V is TRBV7-2 and J is TRBJ1-2, with D unresolved. V lost 1 base to trimming and J lost 2 bases, with 8 bases between them. CDR1 is SGHTA and CDR2 is FQGNSA in the germline V gene. The CDR3 totals 14 residues.

A single count supports this clone. The genes are TRBV5-5 and TRBJ1-6; 9 nucleotides agree with TRBD1. The V gene end was trimmed by 4 bases and the J gene end by 7 bases; junction bases not matched to a gene: 6. Germline V gene data show CDR1 as SGHKS and CDR2 as YYEKEE (reference sequence). The CDR3 is made up of 15 amino acids. The CDR3 region has the DNA TGTGCCAGCAGCCGCGACGGACAGGGGAATTCACCCCTCCACTTT. This codes for CASSRDGQGNSPLHF.

The chain links TRBV5-1 to TRBJ2-5; D ambiguous. The CDR3 has 14 residues. The germline V and J ends were trimmed by 4 bases and 4 bases, with 14 bases remaining between them. Germline V gene sequence: CDR1 SGHRS, CDR2 YFSETQ. CDR3 in DNA: TGCGCCAGCAGCCGCCTGGGTACGGGAGAGACCCAGTACTTC. Residues: CASSRLGTGETQYF.

This clone was recorded once. V usage is TRBV6-5 and J usage is TRBJ1-2; no reliable D call. Trimming cost V 7 bases and J 4 bases, with 16 bases left between them. CDR1 is MNHEY and CDR2 is SVGAGI in the germline V gene. The CDR3 has 14 residues. The CDR3 region is CASIAPGAAYGYTF. The DNA for the CDR3 is TGTGCCAGCATAGCCCCTGGTGCAGCCTATGGCTACACCTTC.

V and J are TRBV7-9 and TRBJ1-2; 10 nucleotides match TRBD1. The junction had 8 bases not matched to a gene; V was cut back by 4 bases and J by 0 bases. Per germline, CDR1 SEHNR and CDR2 FQNEAQ (reference sequence). This CDR3 comprises 17 residues. The chain's CDR3 is CASSSTGTGATNYGYTF. As DNA, the CDR3 is TGTGCCAGCAGCTCAACCGGGACAGGGGCCACTAACTATGGCTACACCTTC.

This sequence joins TRBV9 and TRBJ1-1; unclear D gene. Trimming cost V 4 bases and J 0 bases, with 10 bases left between them. CDR1 is SGDLS, CDR2 YYNGEE, per germline. There are 14 residues in the CDR3. The CDR3: CASSPNGVNTEAFF. The DNA for the CDR3 is TGTGCCAGCAGCCCCAACGGAGTGAACACTGAAGCTTTCTTT.

This chain uses TRBV4-1 with TRBJ1-2; D is uncertain. The V and J ends lost 0 bases and 7 bases respectively, with 12 bases between them. The CDR3 length is 14 residues. Per germline, CDR1 MGHRA and CDR2 YSYEKL. The CDR3 nucleotides read TGCGCCAGCAGCCAAGATGGTGTTGGCGGTGGCTACACCTTC. This encodes CASSQDGVGGGYTF.

About this clone itself: The identical CDR3 is also encoded by other nucleotide sequences in the sample. This chain connects TRBV19 to TRBJ1-4; D is perhaps TRBD1 (5 bases). Germline V gives CDR1 LNHDA, CDR2 SQIVND (reference sequence). The V end lost 6 bases, the J end lost 8 bases, and 16 bases lay between the germline ends. CDR3 length equals 14 residues. CDR3 loop: CASSQTVRSEKLFF. In DNA, the CDR3 is TGTGCCAGTAGCCAGACAGTTCGGTCGGAAAAACTGTTTTTT.

The chain combines TRBV5-6 with TRBJ1-6; 7 nucleotides agree with TRBD1. With 4 bases clipped from V and 0 bases from J, the junction kept 4 bases outside the gene matches. The CDR3 length is 16 residues. From germline, CDR1 is SGHDT and CDR2 YYEEEE. In DNA, the CDR3 is TGTGCCAGCAGCAAGGACAGGAGCTCCTATAATTCACCCCTCCACTTT. Encoded protein: CASSKDRSSYNSPLHF.

This clone has only a few counts. This rearrangement joins TRBV7-9 to TRBJ1-5; TRBD1 is a possible D gene (6 bases). V lost 1 base to trimming and J lost 6 bases, with 7 bases between them. This CDR3 region has 13 residues. Germline V gene lookup returns CDR1 SEHNR and CDR2 FQNEAQ (reference sequence). The CDR3 DNA reads as TGTGCCAGCAGCTTAGAAGGGGGTCAGCCCCAGCATTTT. Protein product: CASSLEGGQPQHF.

The chain uses TRBV5-4 and TRBJ2-2; 9 positions agree with TRBD1. The CDR3 has 18 residues. Trimming removed 0 bases from V and 0 bases from J; junction bases left unmatched: 6. Germline CDR1 SGHNT, CDR2 YYREEE (reference sequence). The CDR3 region has the DNA TGTGCCAGCAGCTTGGGGACAGGGGCGTTCGCGAACACCGGGGAGCTGTTTTTT. It translates to CASSLGTGAFANTGELFF. Supplemented by reference TRBV5-4 and TRBJ2-2, the full variable domain reads ETGVTQSPTHLIKTRGQQVTLRCSSQSGHNTVSWYQQALGQGPQFIFQYYREEENGRGNFPPRFSGLQFPNYSSELNVNALELDDSALYLCASSLGTGAFANTGELFFGEGSRLTVL.

This clone came up a few times. V usage is TRBV14 and J usage is TRBJ2-2, with D possibly TRBD2 on 5 matching bases. CDR1 is SGHDN and CDR2 is FVKESK in the germline V gene. V was pared by 0 bases and J by 7 bases, with 12 bases between. This CDR3 has 15 amino acids. In DNA form, the CDR3 reads TGTGCCAGCAGCCAAGACATGATCGGAGGCGGGGAGCTGTTTTTT. The encoded protein is CASSQDMIGGGELFF.

This chain connects TRBV7-9 to TRBJ1-1, with D possibly matching TRBD1 (6 bases). This CDR3 spans 15 amino acids. The germline V and J ends were trimmed by 6 bases and 4 bases, with 18 bases remaining between them. Germline V gene lookup returns CDR1 SEHNR and CDR2 FQNEAQ (reference sequence). The chain's CDR3 is CASSQDITGSTEAFF. The CDR3 DNA is TGTGCCAGCAGTCAAGACATCACAGGGTCCACTGAAGCTTTCTTT.

The V and J genes are TRBV7-9 and TRBJ1-6, with a weak D call TRBD1 (5 bases). CDR3 length: 13 amino acids. Germline V gives CDR1 SEHNR, CDR2 FQNEAQ (reference sequence). The ends were cut back, 6 bases at V and 10 bases at J, with 13 bases in the middle. The CDR3 nucleotides read TGTGCCAGCAGTTTAAATGGGGGGTCACCCCTCCACTTT. The encoded protein is CASSLNGGSPLHF.

This clone was counted a single time. The chain is built from TRBV10-3 and TRBJ1-1; TRBD1 aligns across 8 bases. Losses at the gene ends were 7 bases for V and 4 bases for J; bases not matched to a gene: 8. This CDR3 is built from 14 residues. In germline, CDR1 is ENHRY, CDR2 SYGVKD. The CDR3 protein is CAITNDRGGTEAFF. CDR3 coding DNA: TGTGCCATCACAAACGACAGGGGTGGCACTGAAGCTTTCTTT.

The CDR3 region is CASSPPTDRATEAFF. The CDR3 DNA follows: TGTGCCAGCAGCCCACCCACGGACAGGGCCACTGAAGCTTTCTTT. The rearrangement uses TRBV6-5 and TRBJ1-1; the match to TRBD1 covers 8 bases. The CDR3 runs 15 residues. The V and J ends lost 6 bases and 4 bases, in that order; junction bases with no gene match: 10. From germline, CDR1 is MNHEY and CDR2 SVGAGI.

In this sample, this clone turned up a few times. V is TRBV4-1 and J is TRBJ1-2; 7 nucleotides agree with TRBD1. The CDR3 has 13 residues. V gave up 3 bases and J gave up 6 bases; unmatched junction bases: 4. Germline CDR1 reads MGHRA; CDR2 reads YSYEKL. CDR3 nucleotides: TGCGCCAGCAGCCAGTGGGACAGTGATGGCTACACCTTC. It encodes CASSQWDSDGYTF.

The chain combines TRBV7-3 with TRBJ1-2; no reliable D call. The V gene's germline CDR1 is SGHTA and CDR2 FQGTGA. This CDR3 comprises 15 residues. The V end lost 5 bases, the J end lost 4 bases, and 17 bases lay between the germline ends. The CDR3 DNA is TGTGCCAGCAGCCCTGACAACGCACCCCTCTATGGCTACACCTTC. Translated, it gives CASSPDNAPLYGYTF.

The rearrangement uses TRBV19 and TRBJ2-7; D may be TRBD1 (5 bases). With 5 bases removed from V and 0 bases from J, the gap between germline ends came to 11 bases. The CDR3 length is 14 residues. Germline-derived CDR1 and CDR2 are LNHDA and SQIVND (reference sequence). The CDR3 DNA sequence: TGTGCCAGTAGTTCCAGGGCTAACTCCTACGAGCAGTACTTC. It specifies CASSSRANSYEQYF.

This chain links TRBV29-1 with TRBJ1-1, with D unclear. The ends were cut back, 3 bases at V and 5 bases at J, with 10 bases in the middle. The germline V gene encodes CDR1 SQVTM and CDR2 ANQGSEA. CDR3 size: 12 residues. CDR3 residues: CSVESLVTEAFF. CDR3 DNA: TGCAGCGTTGAGTCTCTAGTGACTGAAGCTTTCTTT.

Here the CDR3 reads CASSYRPGQGNTEAFF. The CDR3 DNA follows: TGCGCCAGCAGCTACCGACCGGGACAGGGGAACACTGAAGCTTTCTTT. The chain links TRBV5-1 to TRBJ1-1, with TRBD1 identical over 9 bases. Germline V gene sequence: CDR1 SGHRS, CDR2 YFSETQ. Trimming took 3 bases from V and 1 from J; bases not matched to a gene: 7. The CDR3 length is 16 residues.

The chain combines TRBV15 with TRBJ1-2; 12 bases agree with TRBD1. The CDR3 totals 16 residues. V shed 3 bases and J 4 bases; nucleotides not matched to a gene: 6. CDR1 and CDR2 from the germline V gene are LNHNV and YYDKDF (reference sequence). CDR3 sequence reads: CATSSPGTGGRYGYTF. As DNA, the CDR3 is TGTGCCACCAGCAGCCCCGGGACAGGGGGCCGCTATGGCTACACCTTC.